Given below is one T cell receptor beta chain in context. The sample comes from a study of blood T cell repertoires in COVID-19. About the study: The study drew acute and convalescent COVID-19 samples from the United States, Italy and Spain. The analysed material was cDNA or gDNA that came from T cells, B-cell-depleted T cells, or PBMCs.

The V gene lost 6 bases and the J gene lost 5 bases, with 16 bases spanning the gap. The CDR3 contains 15 residues. Germline V lookup: CDR1 SGHTA, CDR2 FQGNSA. In the authors' workflow: Cell counts per sample came from amplifying reference gene primers. Profiling relied on immunoSEQ multiplex PCR, and the TCRdb table lists in-frame clones only, not all of them. For V, J and clone size, that table is used; D and trimming come from the DNA. The sample holds some 240,000 clones; approximately 80% are singletons and the top ten take 1.4%. This clonotype was sampled from a woman aged 40 to 49 who had recovered from COVID-19. The source material was peripheral blood. The gene calls are TRBV7-2 and TRBJ2-2; TRBD1 might be the D (6 bases). The DNA for the CDR3 is TGTGCCAGCAGAAAGGGACACGCTTCTACCGGGGAGCTGTTTTTT. Its translation is CASRKGHASTGELFF.